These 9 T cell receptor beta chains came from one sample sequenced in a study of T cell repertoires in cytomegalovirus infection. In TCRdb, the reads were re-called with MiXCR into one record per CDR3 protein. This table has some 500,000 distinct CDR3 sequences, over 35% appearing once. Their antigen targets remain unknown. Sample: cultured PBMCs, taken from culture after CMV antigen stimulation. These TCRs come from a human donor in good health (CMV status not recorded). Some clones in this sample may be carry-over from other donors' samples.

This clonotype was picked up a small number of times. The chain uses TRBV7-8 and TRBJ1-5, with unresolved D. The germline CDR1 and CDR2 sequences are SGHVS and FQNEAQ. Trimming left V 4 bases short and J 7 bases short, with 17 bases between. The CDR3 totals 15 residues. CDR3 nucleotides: TGTGCCAGCAGCTCCGGAATGGGAGTTGGGCAGCCCCAGCATTTT. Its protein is CASSSGMGVGQPQHF. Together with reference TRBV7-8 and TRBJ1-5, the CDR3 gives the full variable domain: GAGVSQSPRYKVAKRGQDVALRCDPISGHVSLFWYQQALGQGPEFLTYFQNEAQLDKSGLPSDRFFAERPEGSVSTLKIQRTQQEDSAVYLCASSSGMGVGQPQHFGDGTRLSIL.

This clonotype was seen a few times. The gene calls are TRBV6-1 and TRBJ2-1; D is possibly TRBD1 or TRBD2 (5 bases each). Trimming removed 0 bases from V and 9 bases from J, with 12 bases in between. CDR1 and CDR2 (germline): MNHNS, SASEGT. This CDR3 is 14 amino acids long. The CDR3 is CASSEAGAGTEQFF. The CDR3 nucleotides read TGTGCCAGCAGTGAAGCCGGCGCCGGGACTGAGCAGTTCTTC.

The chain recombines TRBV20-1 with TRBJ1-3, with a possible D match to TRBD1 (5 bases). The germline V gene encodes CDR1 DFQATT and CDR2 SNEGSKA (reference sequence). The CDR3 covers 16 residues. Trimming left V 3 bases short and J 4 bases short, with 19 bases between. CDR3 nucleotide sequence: TGCAGTGCTAGGGGTAGAGTGGGGCTGGTCGGAAACACCATATATTTT. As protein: CSARGRVGLVGNTIYF.

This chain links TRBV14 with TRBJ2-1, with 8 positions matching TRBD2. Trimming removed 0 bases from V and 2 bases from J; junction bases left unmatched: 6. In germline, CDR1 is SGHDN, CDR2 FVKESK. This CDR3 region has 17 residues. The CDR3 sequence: CASSQDRGGRTYNEQFF. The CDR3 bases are TGTGCCAGCAGCCAAGATCGGGGCGGGAGGACCTACAATGAGCAGTTCTTC.

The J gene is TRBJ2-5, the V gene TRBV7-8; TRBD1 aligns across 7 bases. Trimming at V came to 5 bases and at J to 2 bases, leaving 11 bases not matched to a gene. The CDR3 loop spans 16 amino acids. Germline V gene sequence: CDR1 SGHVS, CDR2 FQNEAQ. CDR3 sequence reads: CASSLRPGQTQETQYF. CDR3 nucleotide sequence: TGTGCCAGCAGCCTCAGACCGGGACAGACGCAAGAGACCCAGTACTTC.

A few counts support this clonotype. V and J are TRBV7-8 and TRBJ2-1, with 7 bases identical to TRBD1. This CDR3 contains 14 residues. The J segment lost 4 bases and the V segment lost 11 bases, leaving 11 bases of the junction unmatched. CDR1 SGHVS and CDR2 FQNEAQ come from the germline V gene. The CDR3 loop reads CAVGRGLEYNEQFF. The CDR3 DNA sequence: TGTGCCGTCGGTAGGGGGCTAGAATACAATGAGCAGTTCTTC.

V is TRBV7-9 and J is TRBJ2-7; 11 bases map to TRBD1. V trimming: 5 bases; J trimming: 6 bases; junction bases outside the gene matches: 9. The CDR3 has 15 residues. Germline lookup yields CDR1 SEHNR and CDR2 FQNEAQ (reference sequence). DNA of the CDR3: TGTGCCAGCAGCATGGGACAGGGGGTCCTCGTCGAGCAGTACTTC. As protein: CASSMGQGVLVEQYF. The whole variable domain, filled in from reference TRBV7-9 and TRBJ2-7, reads DTGVSQNPRHKITKRGQNVTFRCDPISEHNRLYWYRQTLGQGPEFLTYFQNEAQLEKSRLLSDRFSAERPKGSFSTLEIQRTEQGDSAMYLCASSMGQGVLVEQYFGPGTRLTVT.

This chain's CDR3 is CASSLSRGAWGSPLHF. The CDR3 DNA reads as TGTGCCAGCAGTTTATCCCGGGGGGCCTGGGGCTCACCCCTCCACTTT. The chain is built from TRBV27 and TRBJ1-6, with a tentative D call TRBD1 (6 bases). Germline CDR1 is MNHEY and CDR2 is SMNVEV (reference sequence). V was shortened by 0 bases and J by 10 bases, with 16 bases between the two germline ends. The CDR3 has 16 amino acids.

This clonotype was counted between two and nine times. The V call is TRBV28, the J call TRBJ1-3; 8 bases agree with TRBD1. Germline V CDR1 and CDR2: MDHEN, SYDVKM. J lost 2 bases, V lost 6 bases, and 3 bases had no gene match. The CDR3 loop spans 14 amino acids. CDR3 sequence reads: CASRKTGAGNTIYF. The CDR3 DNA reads TGTGCCAGCAGAAAGACAGGGGCTGGAAACACCATATATTTT.